The 21 T cell receptor beta chains below all came from one sample that was sequenced in a study of Graves' ophthalmopathy and Graves' hyperthyroidism. Beta-chain TCR CDR3 regions were amplified from RNA transcripts. The workflow started with a first-round RT-PCR run with HTBI primers and then moved on to a second-round multiplex PCR. MiXCR, applied by TCRdb to the multiplex PCR reads, yields one record per CDR3 protein. The sample lists just over 400,000 distinct CDR3 sequences, around 21% occurring once. Input material: peripheral blood. The source is a young woman with stable Graves' hyperthyroidism.

A note on this clonotype: The junction departs from germline at one end; a sequencing error may be responsible. V gene TRBV29-1 combines with J gene TRBJ2-5; weak D call: TRBD2 (6 bases). The CDR3 extends over 12 amino acids. Germline CDR1 SQVTM, CDR2 ANQGSEA. DNA of the CDR3: TGCGGCGTTGCTACGGGGGAGGAGACCCAGTACTTC. Its translation is CGVATGEETQYF.

There are many counts of this clonotype. The gene calls are TRBV6-1 and TRBJ2-7; D call uncertain. The germline V gene has CDR1 MNHNS and CDR2 SASEGT. Trimming stripped 6 bases from V and 7 bases from J, with 7 bases between. The CDR3 loop spans 10 amino acids. CDR3 residues: CASRSEEQYF. The CDR3 DNA reads as TGTGCCAGCAGGTCCGAAGAGCAGTACTTC.

Here the CDR3 DNA reads TGTGCCAGCAGTTACACTGGGCCCAGCGGGGGGGCCGGCGAGACCCAGTACTTC. Translated, it gives CASSYTGPSGGAGETQYF. The chain has TRBV6-5 and TRBJ2-5; 10 nucleotides agree with TRBD2. Germline V gives CDR1 MNHEY, CDR2 SVGAGI. The CDR3 spans 18 residues. Trimming removed 2 bases from V and 5 bases from J; junction bases left unmatched: 14.

This clonotype has ten or more counts. This chain joins TRBV20-1 and TRBJ1-2, with D possibly TRBD1 on 6 matching bases. V gave up 4 bases and J gave up 6 bases, with 12 bases separating them. This CDR3 spans 12 amino acids. Germline V lookup: CDR1 DFQATT, CDR2 SNEGSKA (reference sequence). CDR3 sequence reads: CSAKGYRDGYTF. In DNA form, the CDR3 reads TGCAGTGCTAAAGGGTACAGGGATGGCTACACCTTC.

About this clonotype: A much larger clone differs by one base, so this may be a read error. A read error is likely, as this CDR3 ends without the conserved phenylalanine or tryptophan. The rearrangement links TRBV29-1 to TRBJ1-2; D uncertain. This CDR3 contains 13 residues. From germline, CDR1 is SQVTM and CDR2 ANQGSEA. Trimming stripped 7 bases from V and 6 bases from J, with 18 bases between. Written as DNA, the CDR3 is TGCAGCGGGGCGCCGATCTTGTCAGATGGCTACACCTAC. This gives the protein CSGAPILSDGYTY.

This clonotype was counted ten times or more. V and J are TRBV11-2 and TRBJ2-6, with TRBD2 identical over 7 bases. J lost 1 base, V lost 1 base, and 1 base had no gene match. Germline V gene lookup returns CDR1 SGHAT and CDR2 FQNNGV. This CDR3 is 16 amino acids long. In DNA, the CDR3 is TGTGCCAGCAGCTTAGGGGGAGGGTCTGGGGCCAACGTCCTGACTTTC. Its translation is CASSLGGGSGANVLTF. Combining the CDR3 with reference TRBV11-2 and TRBJ2-6 gives the whole variable domain EAGVAQSPRYKIIEKRQSVAFWCNPISGHATLYWYQQILGQGPKLLIQFQNNGVVDDSQLPKDRFSAERLKGVDSTLKIQPAKLEDSAVYLCASSLGGGSGANVLTFGAGSRLTVL.

The rearrangement uses TRBV12-3 or TRBV12-4 and TRBJ1-1; D possibly corresponds to TRBD1 (5 bases). The CDR3 has 14 residues. Between the trimmed V and J ends, which lost 6 bases and 0 bases, there was a span of 11 bases. The CDR3 nucleotides are TGTGCCAGCAGAGGCATACAGGTGAACACTGAAGCTTTCTTT. It translates to CASRGIQVNTEAFF.

This clonotype was recorded many times. The chain recombines TRBV7-9 with TRBJ2-4, with 9 positions matching TRBD1. V lost 1 base and J lost 2; bases outside the gene matches: 3. Germline-derived CDR1 and CDR2 are SEHNR and FQNEAQ (reference sequence). The CDR3 has 16 amino acids. In nucleotides, the CDR3 is TGTGCCAGCAGCTTAGGTGGGACAGGGTCCAAAAACATTCAGTACTTC. Amino acid sequence: CASSLGGTGSKNIQYF.

This clonotype was seen ten or more times. The chain links TRBV6-1 to TRBJ1-5, with a tentative D call TRBD1 (5 bases). This CDR3 is built from 17 residues. Trimming cost V 8 bases and J 2 bases, with 22 bases left between them. Germline V gives CDR1 MNHNS, CDR2 SASEGT. CDR3 DNA: TGTGCCAGCGAATTGGGACCAGGGCTTATGGGCAATCAGCCCCAGCATTTT. Its protein product is CASELGPGLMGNQPQHF.

The chain employs TRBV19 and TRBJ2-5; a weak D match, TRBD2 (5 bases). The CDR3 sequence is 16 residues long. The V gene lost 3 bases and the J gene lost 5 bases, with 19 bases spanning the gap. Germline-derived CDR1 and CDR2 are LNHDA and SQIVND (reference sequence). In DNA form, the CDR3 reads TGTGCCAGTAGTATGGAGCCCGGGCTAGCTGGGGAGACCCAGTACTTC. Protein product: CASSMEPGLAGETQYF.

This clonotype has just a few counts. A single base separates this from a much larger clone, so it may be a read error. The J gene is TRBJ2-5, the V gene TRBV5-4, with unresolved D. Germline CDR1 SGHNT, CDR2 YYREEE (reference sequence). The CDR3 extends over 13 amino acids. The CDR3 region is CASSLISQETKYF. Written as DNA, the CDR3 is TGTGCCAGCAGCTTGATCAGCCAAGAGACCAAGTACTTC.

In its sample, this clonotype was seen many times. The chain employs TRBV9 and TRBJ2-7, with D possibly TRBD2 on 6 matching bases. The germline CDR1 and CDR2 sequences are SGDLS and YYNGEE. V lost 4 bases and J lost 2, with 19 bases in between. The CDR3 contains 16 residues. CDR3 loop: CASSPRLADSTYEQYF. CDR3 sequence (DNA): TGTGCCAGCAGCCCCCGTTTAGCGGATTCCACCTACGAGCAGTACTTC.

This clonotype was seen a few times. This chain uses TRBV3-1 with TRBJ2-4; TRBD1 matches 8 bases. V was clipped by 5 bases and J by 12 bases; unmatched bases: 9. This CDR3 has 13 amino acids. The germline CDR1 and CDR2 sequences are LGHDT and YNNKEL (reference sequence). The CDR3: CASSTQTGVTQYF. For the CDR3, the DNA is TGTGCCAGCAGCACCCAGACAGGGGTAACTCAGTACTTC.

The chain employs TRBV6-1 and TRBJ2-7, with 7 bases lining up with TRBD1. There are 14 residues in the CDR3. With 6 bases clipped from V and 0 bases from J, the junction kept 5 bases outside the gene matches. Per the germline V gene, CDR1 is MNHNS and CDR2 is SASEGT. The CDR3: CASSPGQLSYEQYF. The CDR3 DNA reads as TGTGCCAGCAGCCCGGGACAGCTCTCCTACGAGCAGTACTTC.

The chain joins TRBV15 to TRBJ2-5; D could derive from TRBD1 or TRBD2 (5 bases each). The germline gives CDR1 LNHNV, CDR2 YYDKDF (reference sequence). The CDR3 runs to 13 residues. Between the trimmed V and J ends, which lost 4 bases and 2 bases, there was a span of 8 bases. This chain's CDR3 is CATSTGLQETQYF. DNA for the CDR3: TGTGCCACCAGCACGGGGCTACAAGAGACCCAGTACTTC.

This clonotype was observed at least ten times. The chain combines TRBV28 with TRBJ1-5; no clear D gene. The germline V and J ends were trimmed by 5 bases and 1 base, with 9 bases remaining between them. The CDR3 is made up of 14 amino acids. Germline V gene data show CDR1 as MDHEN and CDR2 as SYDVKM. The CDR3, as DNA: TGTGCCAGCAGTGTCCCCGGGAGCAATCAGCCCCAGCATTTT. Amino acids: CASSVPGSNQPQHF.

This clonotype was counted many times. The V call is TRBV28, the J call TRBJ2-7; 9 bases agree with TRBD1. Germline assignment: CDR1 MDHEN and CDR2 SYDVKM. V lost 4 bases and J lost 2; bases outside the gene matches: 6. This CDR3 has 15 amino acids. The CDR3 coding sequence is TGTGCCAGCAGTTGGACAGGGGCCCTAACCTACGAGCAGTACTTC. This encodes CASSWTGALTYEQYF.

The CDR3 is CASSLKQLSYGYTF. The CDR3 DNA is TGTGCCAGCAGTCTAAAGCAGCTTTCGTATGGCTACACCTTC. V and J are TRBV2 and TRBJ1-2; D gene ambiguous. Germline V gene data show CDR1 as SNHLY and CDR2 as FYNNEI. Trimming left V 5 bases short and J 5 bases short, with 15 bases between. This CDR3 is 14 amino acids long.

This chain joins TRBV6-5 and TRBJ2-5; no reliable D call. Germline lookup yields CDR1 MNHEY and CDR2 SVGAGI. The V end was cut by 4 bases, the J end by 5 bases, with 14 bases between. The CDR3 covers 14 residues. CDR3: CASSLYYPAETQYF. The DNA for the CDR3 is TGTGCCAGCAGTTTGTATTATCCTGCGGAGACCCAGTACTTC.

In this sample, this clonotype turned up many times. The chain is built from TRBV20-1 and TRBJ2-7; D unresolved. CDR1 is DFQATT, CDR2 SNEGSKA, per germline (reference sequence). This CDR3 spans 14 amino acids. V gave up 1 base and J gave up 0 bases, with 10 bases separating them. CDR3 in DNA: TGCAGTGCTAGAGGCGGCCGTAGCTCCTACGAGCAGTACTTC. It yields the protein CSARGGRSSYEQYF.

This clonotype has at least ten counts. The CDR3 region is CSAADRRGNIQYF. In DNA, the CDR3 is TGCAGTGCTGCAGACAGGAGAGGGAACATTCAGTACTTC. The chain recombines TRBV20-1 with TRBJ2-4, with D possibly TRBD1 on 6 matching bases. The CDR3 length is 13 residues. The V and J ends lost 5 bases and 7 bases respectively, with 15 bases between them. The germline CDR1 and CDR2 sequences are DFQATT and SNEGSKA (reference sequence).